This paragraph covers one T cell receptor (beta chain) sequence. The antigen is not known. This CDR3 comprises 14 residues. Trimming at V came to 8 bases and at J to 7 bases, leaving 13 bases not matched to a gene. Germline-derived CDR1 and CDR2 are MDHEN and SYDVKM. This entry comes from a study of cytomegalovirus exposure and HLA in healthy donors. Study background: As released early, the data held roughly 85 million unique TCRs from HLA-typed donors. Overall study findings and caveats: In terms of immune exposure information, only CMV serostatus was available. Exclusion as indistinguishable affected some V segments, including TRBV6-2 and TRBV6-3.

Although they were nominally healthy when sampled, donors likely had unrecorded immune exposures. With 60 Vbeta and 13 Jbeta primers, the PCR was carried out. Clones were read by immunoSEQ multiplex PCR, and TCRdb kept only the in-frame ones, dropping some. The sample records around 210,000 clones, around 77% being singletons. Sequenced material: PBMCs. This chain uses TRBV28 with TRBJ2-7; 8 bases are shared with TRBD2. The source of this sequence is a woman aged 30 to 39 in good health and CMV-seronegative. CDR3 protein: CASHTSGRAWEQYF. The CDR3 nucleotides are TGTGCCAGCCACACTAGCGGAAGAGCGTGGGAGCAGTACTTC.